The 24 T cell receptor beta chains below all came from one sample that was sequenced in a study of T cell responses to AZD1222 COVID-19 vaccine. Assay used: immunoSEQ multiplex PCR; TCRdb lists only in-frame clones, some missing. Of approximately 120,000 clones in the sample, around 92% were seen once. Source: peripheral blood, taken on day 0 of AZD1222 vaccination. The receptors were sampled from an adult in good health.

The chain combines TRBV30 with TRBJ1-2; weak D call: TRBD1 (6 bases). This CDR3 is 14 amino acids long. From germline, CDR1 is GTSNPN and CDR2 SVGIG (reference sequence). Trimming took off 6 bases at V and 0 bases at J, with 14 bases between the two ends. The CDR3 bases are TGTGCCTGCTTACGGGACAACTCTAACTATGGCTACACCTTC. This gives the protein CACLRDNSNYGYTF.

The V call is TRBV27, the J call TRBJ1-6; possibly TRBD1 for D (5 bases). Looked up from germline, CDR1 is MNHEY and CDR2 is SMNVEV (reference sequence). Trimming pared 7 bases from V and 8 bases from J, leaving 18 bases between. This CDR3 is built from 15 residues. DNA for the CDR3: TGTGCCAGCACACTTCTGGGACGGAGGGATTCACCCCTCCACTTT. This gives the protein CASTLLGRRDSPLHF.

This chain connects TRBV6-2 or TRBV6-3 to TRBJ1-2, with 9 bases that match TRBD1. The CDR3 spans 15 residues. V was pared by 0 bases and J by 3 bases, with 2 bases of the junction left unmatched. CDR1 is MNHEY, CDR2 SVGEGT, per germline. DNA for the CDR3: TGTGCCAGCAGTTACTCAACAGGGGGCGACTATGGCTACACCTTC. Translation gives CASSYSTGGDYGYTF.

The CDR3 is CASSERTGDFGNTIYF. In DNA, the CDR3 is TGTGCCAGCAGTGAGCGTACAGGGGACTTCGGAAACACCATATATTTT. This chain links TRBV6-1 with TRBJ1-3; 7 positions agree with TRBD1. The J segment lost 4 bases and the V segment lost 3 bases, leaving 9 bases of the junction unmatched. This CDR3 is built from 16 residues. The V gene's germline CDR1 is MNHNS and CDR2 SASEGT.

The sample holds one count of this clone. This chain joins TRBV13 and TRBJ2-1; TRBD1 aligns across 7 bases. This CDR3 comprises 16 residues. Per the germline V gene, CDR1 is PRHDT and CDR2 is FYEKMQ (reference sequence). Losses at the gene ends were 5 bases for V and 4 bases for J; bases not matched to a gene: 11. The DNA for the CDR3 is TGTGCCAGCAGCCATAGGTACGGGACAGTATACAATGAGCAGTTCTTC. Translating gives CASSHRYGTVYNEQFF.

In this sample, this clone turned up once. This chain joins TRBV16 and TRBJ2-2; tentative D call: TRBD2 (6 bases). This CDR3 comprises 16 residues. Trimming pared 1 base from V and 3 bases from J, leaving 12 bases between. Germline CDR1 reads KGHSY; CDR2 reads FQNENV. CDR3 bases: TGTGCCAGCAGCCAATGGTCCGGGGGATACACCGGGGAGCTGTTTTTT. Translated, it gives CASSQWSGGYTGELFF.

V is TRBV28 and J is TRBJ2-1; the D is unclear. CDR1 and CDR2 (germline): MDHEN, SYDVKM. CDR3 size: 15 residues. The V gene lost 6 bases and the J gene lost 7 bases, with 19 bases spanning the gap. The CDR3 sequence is CASSQLVRSDNEQFF. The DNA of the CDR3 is TGTGCCAGCAGCCAACTTGTCCGGTCAGATAATGAGCAGTTCTTC. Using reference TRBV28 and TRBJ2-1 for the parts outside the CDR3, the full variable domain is DVKVTQSSRYLVKRTGEKVFLECVQDMDHENMFWYRQDPGLGLRLIYFSYDVKMKEKGDIPEGYSVSREKKERFSLILESASTNQTSMYLCASSQLVRSDNEQFFGPGTRLTVL.

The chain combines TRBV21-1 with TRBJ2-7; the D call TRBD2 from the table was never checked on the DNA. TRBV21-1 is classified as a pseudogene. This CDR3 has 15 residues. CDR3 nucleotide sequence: TGTGCCAGCAGCAAAGAATCGACTTTGCACAACGAGCAGTACTTC. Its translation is CASSKESTLHNEQYF.

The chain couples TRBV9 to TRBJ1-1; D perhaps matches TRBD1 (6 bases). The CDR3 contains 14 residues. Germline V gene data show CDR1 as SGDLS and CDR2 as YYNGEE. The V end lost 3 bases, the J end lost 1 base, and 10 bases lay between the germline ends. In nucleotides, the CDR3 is TGTGCCAGCAGCGCACAGACAGGGAACACTGAAGCTTTCTTT. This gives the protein CASSAQTGNTEAFF. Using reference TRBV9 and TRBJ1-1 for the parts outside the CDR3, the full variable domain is DSGVTQTPKHLITATGQRVTLRCSPRSGDLSVYWYQQSLDQGLQFLIQYYNGEERAKGNILERFSAQQFPDLHSELNLSSLELGDSALYFCASSAQTGNTEAFFGQGTRLTVV.

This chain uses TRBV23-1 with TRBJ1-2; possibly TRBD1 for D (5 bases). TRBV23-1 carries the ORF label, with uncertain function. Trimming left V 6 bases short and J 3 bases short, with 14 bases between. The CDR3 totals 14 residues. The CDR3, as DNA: TGCGCCAGCAGCCCCCTTAGGGGCGACTATGGCTACACCTTC. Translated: CASSPLRGDYGYTF.

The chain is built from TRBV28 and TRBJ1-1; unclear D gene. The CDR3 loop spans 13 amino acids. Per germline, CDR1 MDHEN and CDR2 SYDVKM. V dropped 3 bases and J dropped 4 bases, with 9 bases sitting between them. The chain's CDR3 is CASSLPTGTEAFF. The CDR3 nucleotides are TGTGCCAGCAGTTTGCCGACTGGCACTGAAGCTTTCTTT.

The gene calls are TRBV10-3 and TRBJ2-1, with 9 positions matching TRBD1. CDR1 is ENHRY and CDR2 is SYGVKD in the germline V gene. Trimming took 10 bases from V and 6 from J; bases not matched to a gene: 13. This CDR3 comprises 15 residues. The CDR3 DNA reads TGTGCCACTTCCCCCCCGGGACAGGGTATCAATGAGCAGTTCTTC. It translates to CATSPPGQGINEQFF.

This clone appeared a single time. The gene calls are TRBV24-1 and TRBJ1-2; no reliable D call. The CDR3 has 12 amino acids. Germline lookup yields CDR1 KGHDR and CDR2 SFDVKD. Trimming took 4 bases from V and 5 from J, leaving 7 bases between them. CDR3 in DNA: TGTGCCACCAGTGACAGCGATTATGGCTACACCTTC. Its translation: CATSDSDYGYTF.

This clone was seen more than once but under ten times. In nucleotides, the CDR3 is TGTGCCAGCAGTGTTGATAGCACAGATACGCAGTATTTT. This codes for CASSVDSTDTQYF. V gene TRBV25-1 combines with J gene TRBJ2-3; D gene unclear. The CDR3 is made up of 13 amino acids. The V gene lost 4 bases and the J gene lost 0 bases, with 5 bases spanning the gap. Germline CDR1 MGHDK, CDR2 SYGVNS. The full variable domain, in which reference TRBV25-1 and TRBJ2-3 provide the parts outside the CDR3, is EADIYQTPRYLVIGTGKKITLECSQTMGHDKMYWYQQDPGMELHLIHYSYGVNSTEKGDLSSESTVSRIRTEHFPLTLESARPSHTSQYLCASSVDSTDTQYFGPGTRLTVL.

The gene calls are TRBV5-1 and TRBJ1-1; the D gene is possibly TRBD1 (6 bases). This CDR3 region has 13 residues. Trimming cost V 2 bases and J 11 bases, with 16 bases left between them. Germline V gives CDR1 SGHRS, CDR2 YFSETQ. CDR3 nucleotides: TGCGCCAGCAGCTTCTCTGGATCGCAGGGGGCTTTCTTT. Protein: CASSFSGSQGAFF.

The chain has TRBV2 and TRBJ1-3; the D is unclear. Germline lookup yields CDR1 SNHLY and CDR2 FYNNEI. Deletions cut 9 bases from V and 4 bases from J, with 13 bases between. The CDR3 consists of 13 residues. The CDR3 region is CASCGILGNTIYF. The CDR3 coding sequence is TGTGCCAGTTGCGGGATTCTCGGAAACACCATATATTTT.

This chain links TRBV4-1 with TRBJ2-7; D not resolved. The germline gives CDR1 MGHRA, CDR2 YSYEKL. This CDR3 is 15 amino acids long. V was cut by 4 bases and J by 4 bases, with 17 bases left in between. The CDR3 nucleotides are TGCGCCAGCAGCCTCCGGTCCAGTCCGGGTTACGAGCAGTACTTC. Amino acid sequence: CASSLRSSPGYEQYF.

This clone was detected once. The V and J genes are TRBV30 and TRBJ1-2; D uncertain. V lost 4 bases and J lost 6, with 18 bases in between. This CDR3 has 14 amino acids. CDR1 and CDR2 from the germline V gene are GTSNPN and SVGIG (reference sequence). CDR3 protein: CAWNSGRASDGYTF. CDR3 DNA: TGTGCCTGGAACTCGGGAAGGGCCAGCGATGGCTACACCTTC.

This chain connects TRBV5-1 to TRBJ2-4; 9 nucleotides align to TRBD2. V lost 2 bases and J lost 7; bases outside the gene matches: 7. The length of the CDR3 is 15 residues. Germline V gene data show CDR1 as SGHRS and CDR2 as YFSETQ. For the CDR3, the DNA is TGCGCCAGCAGCTTCCGGACTAGCGAGGGTAACATTCAGTACTTC. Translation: CASSFRTSEGNIQYF.

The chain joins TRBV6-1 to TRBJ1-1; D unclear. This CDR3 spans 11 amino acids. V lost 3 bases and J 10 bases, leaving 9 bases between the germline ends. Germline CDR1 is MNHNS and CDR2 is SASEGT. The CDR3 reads CASSDLSRAFF. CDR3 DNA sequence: TGTGCCAGCAGTGATCTCTCTAGAGCTTTCTTT.

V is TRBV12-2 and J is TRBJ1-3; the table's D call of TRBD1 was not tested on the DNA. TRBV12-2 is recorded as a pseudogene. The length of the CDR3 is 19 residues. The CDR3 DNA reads TGTGCAAGTCGCCTACGCCGGACAGGGGATGAGGGCGTTGGAAACACCATATATTTT. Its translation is CASRLRRTGDEGVGNTIYF.

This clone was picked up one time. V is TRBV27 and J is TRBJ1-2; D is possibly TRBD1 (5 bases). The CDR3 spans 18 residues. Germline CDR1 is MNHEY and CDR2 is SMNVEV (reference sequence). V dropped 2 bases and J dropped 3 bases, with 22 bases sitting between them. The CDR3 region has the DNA TGTGCCAGCAGTTTAAGCCGCCTTTTGGGGGGGGTCGACTATGGCTACACCTTC. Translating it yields CASSLSRLLGGVDYGYTF.

CDR3 amino acids: CAILRGDRGYQPQHF. The CDR3 bases are TGTGCCATCCTAAGAGGTGACAGGGGTTATCAGCCCCAGCATTTT. V and J are TRBV28 and TRBJ1-5; 8 bases line up with TRBD1. The V segment lost 10 bases and the J segment 5 bases; nucleotides outside the gene matches: 13. CDR3 length: 15 amino acids. CDR1 is MDHEN and CDR2 is SYDVKM in the germline V gene.

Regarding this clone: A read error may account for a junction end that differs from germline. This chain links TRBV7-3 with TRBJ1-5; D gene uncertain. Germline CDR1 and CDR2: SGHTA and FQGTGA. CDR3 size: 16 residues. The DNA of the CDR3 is TGTACCAGCAGCCCCAAGGGAACCGATAGCAATCAGCCCCAGCATTTT. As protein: CTSSPKGTDSNQPQHF.